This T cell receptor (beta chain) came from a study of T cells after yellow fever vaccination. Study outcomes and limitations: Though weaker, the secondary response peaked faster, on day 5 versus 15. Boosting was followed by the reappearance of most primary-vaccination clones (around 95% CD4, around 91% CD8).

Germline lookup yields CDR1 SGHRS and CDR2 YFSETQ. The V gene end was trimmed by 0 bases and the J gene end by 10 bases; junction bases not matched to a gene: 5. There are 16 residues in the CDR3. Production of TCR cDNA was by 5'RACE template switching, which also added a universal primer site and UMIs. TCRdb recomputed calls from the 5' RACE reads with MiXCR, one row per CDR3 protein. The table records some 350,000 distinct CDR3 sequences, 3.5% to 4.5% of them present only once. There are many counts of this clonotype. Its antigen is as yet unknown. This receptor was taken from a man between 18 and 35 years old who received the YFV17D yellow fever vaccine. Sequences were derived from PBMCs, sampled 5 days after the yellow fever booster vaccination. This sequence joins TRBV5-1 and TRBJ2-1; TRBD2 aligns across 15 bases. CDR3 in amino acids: CASSLGTSGGASEQFF. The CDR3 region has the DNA TGCGCCAGCAGCTTGGGGACTAGCGGGGGGGCATCCGAGCAGTTCTTC.